Sequencing of this T cell receptor (beta chain) was carried out in a study of T cells in localized non-small cell lung cancer. Notes on the study in general: Uninvolved adjacent lung showed higher T cell clonality than tumor.

As for this clone: Its antigen remains unidentified.

CDR1 SGHTA and CDR2 FQGTGA come from the germline V gene. V lost 5 bases, J lost 0 bases, and 11 bases lay in between. The CDR3 length is 16 residues. Assay: immunoSEQ multiplex PCR; the TCRdb copy retains only in-frame clones and omits some. The table lists about 33,000 clones, around 90% of them singletons. The TCR was taken from a man between 40 and 70 years old with stage III lung adenocarcinoma. Sequenced material: peripheral blood mononuclear cells, taken before any cancer treatment. The V and J genes are TRBV7-3 and TRBJ2-6, with D unresolved. In DNA, the CDR3 is TGTGCCAGCAGCCCGTACGGTGGCTCTGGGGCCAACGTCCTGACTTTC. Translated, it gives CASSPYGGSGANVLTF.